These T cell receptor beta chains were read from a single sample in a study of Ad26.COV2.S vaccination and SARS-CoV-2 variants. Profiling relied on immunoSEQ multiplex PCR, and the TCRdb table lists in-frame clones only, not all of them. The repertoire has approximately 480,000 clones, 70% to 90% of them found once; the top ten carry more than 10%. The input for sequencing was peripheral blood, taken in a trial of Ad26.COV2.S vaccine versus placebo. Receptors originate from a person between 18 and 60 years old who received the Ad26.COV2.S COVID-19 vaccine or a placebo. The CDR3 runs from the conserved cysteine through the conserved F or W. Fields, in order: D gene, clone size, V gene, J gene, CDR3 DNA, CDR3 protein. The D gene is left open where the match is weak. Some rows have no size entry. The others give once, few or many, or a class for an expanded clone.

NA	NA	TRBV6-2/TRBV6-3	TRBJ2-3	TGTGCCAGCAGTTCGAACAAACAGGGTTATACGCAGTATTTT	CASSSNKQGYTQYF
NA	once	TRBV12-3/TRBV12-4	TRBJ1-2	TGTGCCAGCAGCCCCTGGGACAAGGATGGCTACACCTTC	CASSPWDKDGYTF
NA	NA	TRBV5-6	TRBJ2-2	TGTGCCAGCAGCCCCCCTGGGCCCGGGGAGCTGTTTTTT	CASSPPGPGELFF
NA	few	TRBV24-1	TRBJ2-2	TGTGCCACCAAGAGGACAAGGGCCGGGGAGCTGTTTTTT	CATKRTRAGELFF
NA	NA	TRBV28	TRBJ1-6	TGTGCCAGCAGGGCCGCGGGGGCGCAGAATTCACCCCTCCACTTT	CASRAAGAQNSPLHF
TRBD2	NA	TRBV9	TRBJ2-2	TGTGCCAGCAGCGGGGGACTACTCACCGGGGAGCTGTTTTTT	CASSGGLLTGELFF
NA	few	TRBV5-6	TRBJ1-2	TGTGCCAGCAGCCCCAAAACCTCACGGGGGGGCTATGGCTACACCTTC	CASSPKTSRGGYGYTF
TRBD2	once	TRBV5-1	TRBJ2-7	TGCGCCAGCAGCTTGGGTCCGGGACTAGCGGCCTACGAGCAGTACTTC	CASSLGPGLAAYEQYF
NA	NA	TRBV5-1	TRBJ2-3	TGCGCCAGCAGCCCCACTAGGGGGGCAGATACGCAGTATTTT	CASSPTRGADTQYF
NA	few	TRBV5-6	TRBJ1-1	TGTGCCAGCAGCTTGGTCGGGGTTTCTGAAGCTTTCTTT	CASSLVGVSEAFF
TRBD2	NA	TRBV7-8	TRBJ2-1	TGTGCCAGCAGCCGAGAGGCTAGCGGACTCAATGAGCAGTTCTTC	CASSREASGLNEQFF
NA	NA	TRBV14	TRBJ2-7	TGTGCCAGCAGCCAAGCCATCAAGCAGTACTTC	CASSQAIKQYF
NA	NA	TRBV29-1	TRBJ2-7	TGCAGCGTAAGACAGGTTTACTCCTACGAGCAGTACTTC	CSVRQVYSYEQYF
NA	NA	TRBV12-3/TRBV12-4	TRBJ2-5	TGTGCCAGCAGTACGACAACCTCAGGGACCCAGTACTTC	CASSTTTSGTQYF
TRBD1	NA	TRBV5-1	TRBJ2-1	TGCGCCAGCAGCCAAAGACAGGGGGGTATGTCCTACAATGAGCAGTTCTTC	CASSQRQGGMSYNEQFF
NA	NA	TRBV27	TRBJ2-3	TGTGCCAGCAGTTTTTATCCCAGTTCCCGGGGAGATACGCAGTATTTT	CASSFYPSSRGDTQYF
NA	NA	TRBV7-2	TRBJ1-3	TGTGCCAGCACCCAATATATCTCTGGAAACACCATATATTTT	CASTQYISGNTIYF
TRBD2	NA	TRBV11-1	TRBJ2-7	TGTGCCAGCTCCCGGACGGGGGGAACCTACGAGCAGTACTTC	CASSRTGGTYEQYF
TRBD2	NA	TRBV6-5	TRBJ2-1	TGTGCCAGTAGGCCTAGCGGGAGGCTTAATGAGCAGTTCTTC	CASRPSGRLNEQFF
NA	once	TRBV20-1	TRBJ1-2	TGCAGTGCTAGATCCCAGGACGGCTACACCTTC	CSARSQDGYTF
NA	NA	TRBV28	TRBJ1-1	TGTGCCAGCAGGCCTCACTTGAACACTGAAGCTTTCTTT	CASRPHLNTEAFF
NA	NA	TRBV9	TRBJ2-7	TGTGCCAGCAGCGTAGGGGTAGTTTCCTACGAGCAGTACTTC	CASSVGVVSYEQYF
NA	NA	TRBV7-9	TRBJ2-3	TGTGCCAGCAGCTATGAGGTAGCTACGCAGTATTTT	CASSYEVATQYF
NA	NA	TRBV5-1	TRBJ2-5	TGCGCCAGCAGCTTGTCCCAGCCCTCGGGCGAGACCCAGTACTTC	CASSLSQPSGETQYF
NA	NA	TRBV16	TRBJ2-5	TGTGCCAGCAGCCCCCGTGGCTTAGGAGAGACCCAGTACTTC	CASSPRGLGETQYF
TRBD1	NA	TRBV7-3	TRBJ2-3	TGTGCCAGCAGCTTTGACAGGGGGAATTCAGATACGCAGTATTTT	CASSFDRGNSDTQYF
NA	NA	TRBV6-2/TRBV6-3	TRBJ2-7	TGTGCCAGCAGCGACGGAGTACCGCAGTACTTC	CASSDGVPQYF
TRBD1	few	TRBV20-1	TRBJ2-7	TGCAGTGCTAGAGACGGGACAGGGTGGTACTTC	CSARDGTGWYF
NA	NA	TRBV5-1	TRBJ2-2	TGCGCCAGCAGCCGCGGATCAGCTAGCGGGGAGCTGTTTTTT	CASSRGSASGELFF
NA	NA	TRBV9	TRBJ2-5	TGTGCCAGCAGCCATCTTCCCGAAAGTCCCCAAGAGACCCAGTACTTC	CASSHLPESPQETQYF
NA	NA	TRBV11-3	TRBJ2-1	TGTGCCAGCAGCCATTACGGACAGGAGCAGTTCTTC	CASSHYGQEQFF
NA	NA	TRBV12-3/TRBV12-4	TRBJ2-3	TGTGCCAGCAGTTTATTCACAGATACGCAGTATTTT	CASSLFTDTQYF
NA	NA	TRBV10-3	TRBJ2-6	TGTGCCATCAGTGAGCGTGTAGTCGGGGCTGGGGCCAACGTCCTGACTTTC	CAISERVVGAGANVLTF
TRBD1	few	TRBV27	TRBJ1-1	TGTGCCACCCTCGGACAGGGGGTGGGAGCTTTCTTT	CATLGQGVGAFF
TRBD1	NA	TRBV28	TRBJ1-3	TGTGCCAGCAGACAGGGGGCTGGAAACACCATATATTTT	CASRQGAGNTIYF
TRBD1	NA	TRBV2	TRBJ2-2	TGTGCCAGCAGTGAATGGGACAGGGACTCCGGGGAGCTGTTTTTT	CASSEWDRDSGELFF
TRBD1	NA	TRBV9	TRBJ2-6	TGTGCCAGCAGCAGACAGGGGGCTGGGGCCAACGTCCTGACTTTC	CASSRQGAGANVLTF
NA	NA	TRBV6-5	TRBJ1-2	TGTGCCAGCAGTTACTCAAGGGGAGGAAACTATGGCTACACCTTC	CASSYSRGGNYGYTF
NA	NA	TRBV4-3	TRBJ1-1	TGCGCCAGCAGCCAACGCTTGGCGGTGAATACTGAAGCTTTCTTT	CASSQRLAVNTEAFF
TRBD2	NA	TRBV18	TRBJ2-7	TGTGCCAGCTCACCAACGACTAGCGGGAGAAGGGAGCAGTACTTC	CASSPTTSGRREQYF
TRBD2	NA	TRBV5-6	TRBJ2-5	TGTGCCAGCAGCTCAGACTACGGGACTAGGCAAGAGACCCAGTACTTC	CASSSDYGTRQETQYF
NA	NA	TRBV29-1	TRBJ1-2	TGCAGCGTTGTCACAGTCAACTATGGCTACACCTTC	CSVVTVNYGYTF
TRBD1	NA	TRBV29-1	TRBJ1-2	TGCAGCGTTGAGGACAGGGCCGGTGGCTACACCTTC	CSVEDRAGGYTF
NA	few	TRBV7-9	TRBJ2-5	TGTGCCAGCAGCCTACAAGAGACCCAGTACTTC	CASSLQETQYF
TRBD2	NA	TRBV6-2/TRBV6-3	TRBJ2-1	TGTGCCAGCAGTCCCATTCCGCTAGCGGGAGGGCCTAATGAGCAGTTCTTC	CASSPIPLAGGPNEQFF
NA	NA	TRBV29-1	TRBJ2-4	TGCAGCGTTGGAGGCGGGGAGCGGGTCAAAAACATTCAGTACTTC	CSVGGGERVKNIQYF
NA	NA	TRBV18	TRBJ1-4	TGTGCCAGCTCACCACTCGCACAGGCCATTAATGAAAAACTGTTTTTT	CASSPLAQAINEKLFF
NA	NA	TRBV12-3/TRBV12-4	TRBJ1-2	TGTGCCAGCAGTTCCCAGGGATGGGGCTACACCTTC	CASSSQGWGYTF
TRBD1	NA	TRBV19	TRBJ1-1	TGTGCCAGTAGCTTCCCCCCCCCTACAGGGGTCAAGATGAACACTGAAGCTTTCTTT	CASSFPPPTGVKMNTEAFF
NA	NA	TRBV2	TRBJ2-5	TGTGCCACCGGGCCCCGGGTCCAGTACTTC	CATGPRVQYF
NA	few	TRBV14	TRBJ1-3	TGTGCCAGCAGCCAAGATCGCCGCGGCTCTGGAAACACCATATATTTT	CASSQDRRGSGNTIYF
NA	NA	TRBV28	TRBJ2-2	TGTGCCAGCAGTTCCCCTATCACCGGGGAGCTGTTTTTT	CASSSPITGELFF
NA	NA	TRBV19	TRBJ1-5	TGTGCCAGTAGTCCCCCTCGCAATCAGCCCCAGCATTTT	CASSPPRNQPQHF
NA	NA	TRBV4-3	TRBJ1-2	TGCGCCAGCAGCCAATCAGTTAGCTATGGCTACACCTTC	CASSQSVSYGYTF
NA	NA	TRBV30	TRBJ1-1	TGTGCCTGGAGTGTAGGAGTGTTGGGCACTGAAGCTTTCTTT	CAWSVGVLGTEAFF